Each of the 24 T cell receptor beta chains below was sequenced from the same sample in a study of shared clonotypes between healthy human individuals. Some clones are missing from TCRdb's copy, which holds only in-frame ones; the method was immunoSEQ multiplex PCR. Among around 940,000 clones listed, approximately 80% were seen once. Specimen: memory CD4+ T cells sorted from blood. Subset defined: CD45RA-negative fraction. These receptors were taken from a man between 18 and 29 years old in good health.

The rearrangement uses TRBV15 and TRBJ1-3, with no clear D. V dropped 0 bases and J dropped 1 base, with 10 bases sitting between them. The CDR3 runs 16 residues. Germline CDR1 is LNHNV and CDR2 is YYDKDF (reference sequence). The CDR3, as DNA: TGTGCCACCAGCAGAGATCGGGTAGGATCTGGAAACACCATATATTTT. This codes for CATSRDRVGSGNTIYF.

The chain recombines TRBV6-5 with TRBJ2-1; 9 bases map to TRBD2. The germline V gene encodes CDR1 MNHEY and CDR2 SVGAGI. This CDR3 contains 14 residues. With 7 bases clipped from V and 4 bases from J, the junction kept 5 bases outside the gene matches. The CDR3 coding sequence is TGTGCCAGCAAGGCGGGAGGGCCTTACAATGAGCAGTTCTTC. Its protein product is CASKAGGPYNEQFF.

The genes are TRBV9 and TRBJ2-6; D possibly corresponds to TRBD2 (6 bases). Germline CDR1 reads SGDLS; CDR2 reads YYNGEE. CDR3 length equals 17 residues. V lost 3 bases to trimming and J lost 0 bases, with 13 bases between them. Here the CDR3 reads CASSAGTSYSGANVLTF. In nucleotides, the CDR3 is TGTGCCAGCAGCGCCGGGACTTCCTACTCTGGGGCCAACGTCCTGACTTTC.

Only a few counts were recorded for this clone. The chain employs TRBV6-6 and TRBJ1-1, with D tentatively TRBD1 (6 bases). The CDR3 totals 12 residues. Germline assignment: CDR1 MNHNY and CDR2 SVGAGI (reference sequence). V was clipped by 5 bases and J by 10 bases, with 14 bases between them. In nucleotides, the CDR3 is TGTGCCAGCAGTAATGGACAGACGGGAGCTTTCTTT. It specifies CASSNGQTGAFF.

This chain joins TRBV6-1 and TRBJ2-5; TRBD1 matches at 7 bases. From germline, CDR1 is MNHNS and CDR2 SASEGT. The V segment lost 7 bases and the J segment 5 bases; nucleotides outside the gene matches: 13. The CDR3 is 15 amino acids. The CDR3 coding sequence is TGTGCCAGCATAGGGTCGGCAGGGGGATGGGAGACCCAGTACTTC. This codes for CASIGSAGGWETQYF.

J is TRBJ1-6 and V is TRBV11-2; 8 bases are a match to TRBD1. This CDR3 comprises 19 residues. Germline-derived CDR1 and CDR2 are SGHAT and FQNNGV. Trimming removed 2 bases from V and 7 bases from J; junction bases left unmatched: 16. Here the CDR3 DNA reads TGTGCCAGCAGCTTATCTTACACCCAGGGGGCGGCGGTCAATTCACCCCTCCACTTT. Translated: CASSLSYTQGAAVNSPLHF.

The chain carries TRBV5-1 and TRBJ2-5; D gene uncertain. The CDR3 consists of 14 residues. CDR1 is SGHRS and CDR2 is YFSETQ in the germline V gene. Between the trimmed V and J ends, which lost 4 bases and 2 bases, there was a span of 12 bases. For the CDR3, the DNA is TGCGCCAGCAGCGTATTAGGGTTGCAAGAGACCCAGTACTTC. Translation: CASSVLGLQETQYF.

This rearrangement joins TRBV7-8 to TRBJ2-2, with D unclear. The germline gives CDR1 SGHVS, CDR2 FQNEAQ. There are 14 residues in the CDR3. The V and J ends lost 4 bases and 0 bases respectively, with 6 bases between them. The CDR3 is CASSSQSNTGELFF. The CDR3 bases are TGTGCCAGCAGCTCCCAATCGAACACCGGGGAGCTGTTTTTT.

As regards this clone: This specimen includes other DNA sequences encoding the same CDR3. This chain uses TRBV19 with TRBJ2-1, with D perhaps matching TRBD2 (5 bases). CDR1 is LNHDA, CDR2 SQIVND, per germline (reference sequence). This CDR3 contains 12 residues. The V gene lost 7 bases and the J gene lost 3 bases, with 7 bases spanning the gap. Here the CDR3 reads CASTSSYNEQFF. CDR3 DNA sequence: TGTGCCAGTACTAGCAGCTACAATGAGCAGTTCTTC.

This chain uses TRBV7-2 with TRBJ2-3; perhaps TRBD1 as D (5 bases). The length of the CDR3 is 13 residues. CDR1 and CDR2 from the germline V gene are SGHTA and FQGNSA. Between the trimmed V and J ends, which lost 3 bases and 6 bases, there was a span of 10 bases. CDR3 nucleotide sequence: TGTGCCAGCAGCTTTGGACAAGTCGATACGCAGTATTTT. Translating gives CASSFGQVDTQYF.

The rearrangement links TRBV5-1 to TRBJ2-2; 9 positions agree with TRBD2. Losses at the gene ends were 1 base for V and 5 bases for J; bases not matched to a gene: 6. Germline assignment: CDR1 SGHRS and CDR2 YFSETQ. This CDR3 contains 16 residues. DNA for the CDR3: TGCGCCAGCAGCTTGTCGGCGGGAGGGCGGACCGGGGAGCTGTTTTTT. It encodes CASSLSAGGRTGELFF.

V and J are TRBV7-2 and TRBJ1-5; a weak D match, TRBD1 (6 bases). Germline CDR1 is SGHTA and CDR2 is FQGNSA. CDR3 size: 15 residues. Trimming shortened V by 1 base and J by 5 bases, and 12 bases separated the two germline ends. The CDR3 DNA reads TGTGCCAGCAGCTTAGTCCCAGGGGATTATCAGCCCCAGCATTTT. Its protein product is CASSLVPGDYQPQHF.

The V call is TRBV18, the J call TRBJ1-1, with D unresolved. Trimming cost V 2 bases and J 8 bases, with 12 bases left between them. The CDR3 has 13 amino acids. CDR1 KGHSH and CDR2 LQKENI come from the germline V gene. CDR3 nucleotide sequence: TGTGCCAGCTCACCAGCAGTCGGAGGGGAAGCTTTCTTT. Translated: CASSPAVGGEAFF.

The chain recombines TRBV10-3 with TRBJ2-3, with TRBD2 matching 13 bases. This CDR3 comprises 15 residues. Germline CDR1 and CDR2: ENHRY and SYGVKD. V shed 6 bases and J 9 bases; nucleotides not matched to a gene: 9. The CDR3 region has the DNA TGTGCCATCAGCTCCGGACTAGCGGGGGAAGGCACGCAGTATTTT. Amino acids: CAISSGLAGEGTQYF.

This clone was seen more than once but under ten times. For the CDR3, the DNA is TGCGCCAGCCGTCCTGACAGGTCGAACACCGGGGAGCTGTTTTTT. Its protein is CASRPDRSNTGELFF. The chain couples TRBV5-1 to TRBJ2-2; D is possibly TRBD1 (6 bases). The CDR3 is 15 residues long. From germline, CDR1 is SGHRS and CDR2 YFSETQ. Trimming pared 7 bases from V and 0 bases from J, leaving 13 bases between.

The chain is built from TRBV10-3 and TRBJ2-1; no definite D call. Germline lookup yields CDR1 ENHRY and CDR2 SYGVKD. Between the trimmed V and J ends, which lost 1 base and 9 bases, there was a span of 10 bases. This CDR3 has 13 residues. The CDR3 nucleotides are TGTGCCATCAGTGAGTTCGAAGGGCGTGAGCAGTTCTTC. As protein: CAISEFEGREQFF.

V gene TRBV18 combines with J gene TRBJ2-5, with TRBD2 as a possible D gene (6 bases). This CDR3 has 13 amino acids. Per germline, CDR1 KGHSH and CDR2 LQKENI. V was shortened by 7 bases and J by 2 bases, with 11 bases between the two germline ends. Written as DNA, the CDR3 is TGTGCCAGCTACGCTGGACTACAAGAGACCCAGTACTTC. This encodes CASYAGLQETQYF.

The J gene is TRBJ2-7, the V gene TRBV7-8; D is undetermined. CDR1 is SGHVS, CDR2 FQNEAQ, per germline. There are 14 residues in the CDR3. V was trimmed by 2 bases and J by 2 bases, leaving 10 bases between them. Here the CDR3 reads CASSLSESTYEQYF. The DNA of the CDR3 is TGTGCCAGCAGCTTATCGGAATCTACCTACGAGCAGTACTTC.

In this sample, this clone turned up many times. The chain employs TRBV6-1 and TRBJ2-7; D perhaps matches TRBD1 (6 bases). CDR1 is MNHNS, CDR2 SASEGT, per germline. The CDR3 runs 15 residues. The V end lost 4 bases, the J end lost 5 bases, and 18 bases lay between the germline ends. CDR3 DNA: TGTGCCAGCAGTGGGAAGGCAGGGGTGTCCCACGAGCAGTACTTC. Its protein product is CASSGKAGVSHEQYF.

This clone has a handful of counts. V usage is TRBV19 and J usage is TRBJ2-7; D is unclear. V was pared by 5 bases and J by 5 bases, with 13 bases between. Germline V lookup: CDR1 LNHDA, CDR2 SQIVND (reference sequence). The CDR3 sequence is 13 residues long. The CDR3 sequence is CASSPSRFDEQYF. CDR3 in DNA: TGTGCCAGTAGTCCCAGCAGGTTCGACGAGCAGTACTTC.

The rearrangement links TRBV6-1 to TRBJ1-1; 8 bases match TRBD1. Germline loops: CDR1 MNHNS, CDR2 SASEGT. The ends lost 6 bases at V and 10 bases at J; junction bases unmatched: 13. There are 14 residues in the CDR3. The CDR3 DNA follows: TGTGCCAGCAGAAGAGAAACAGGGGGAGGAGGAGCTTTCTTT. Translation: CASRRETGGGGAFF.

This clone turned up a few times. The chain uses TRBV28 and TRBJ1-4; D is undetermined. The CDR3 extends over 14 amino acids. Per the germline V gene, CDR1 is MDHEN and CDR2 is SYDVKM. V was cut by 5 bases and J by 8 bases, with 15 bases left in between. The CDR3 reads CASSGDPPTEKLFF. For the CDR3, the DNA is TGTGCCAGCAGTGGAGATCCGCCTACAGAAAAACTGTTTTTT.

The chain couples TRBV6-5 to TRBJ1-2, with D tentatively TRBD1 (5 bases). Germline V gene data show CDR1 as MNHEY and CDR2 as SVGAGI. Trimming took off 5 bases at V and 1 base at J, with 11 bases between the two ends. The CDR3 loop spans 14 amino acids. The CDR3 nucleotides are TGTGCCAGCAGTCTCCGGGGGAATAACTATGGCTACACCTTC. Protein product: CASSLRGNNYGYTF.

The gene calls are TRBV6-1 and TRBJ2-4; D is unclear. V lost 2 bases, J lost 4 bases, and 6 bases lay in between. From germline, CDR1 is MNHNS and CDR2 SASEGT. This CDR3 is 13 amino acids long. CDR3: CASSERPKNIQYF. In DNA form, the CDR3 reads TGTGCCAGCAGTGAAAGACCGAAAAACATTCAGTACTTC.